This T cell receptor (beta chain) was documented in a study of OX40 agonist ivuxolimab in advanced cancers. The length of the CDR3 is 15 residues. The junction had 12 bases not matched to a gene; V was cut back by 5 bases and J by 6 bases. Germline V gene data show CDR1 as MNHEY and CDR2 as SMNVEV (reference sequence). Assay: immunoSEQ multiplex PCR; the TCRdb copy retains only in-frame clones and omits some. The table records approximately 48,000 clones, 70% to 80% of them present only once. The rearrangement uses TRBV27 and TRBJ1-1; 7 bases line up with TRBD1. This TCR was sampled from an adult with an advanced solid tumor such as melanoma, head and neck, liver or kidney cancer. Sequenced material: CD4+ or CD8+ T cells sorted from blood, taken in a trial of the OX40 agonist ivuxolimab. CDR3 amino acids: CASSPTGWWRAEAFF. The DNA for the CDR3 is TGTGCCAGCAGTCCGACAGGGTGGTGGAGAGCTGAAGCTTTCTTT.